Listed below are T cell receptor beta chains from one sample, sequenced in a study of graft-versus-host responses after intestinal transplantation. Measured with immunoSEQ multiplex PCR; TCRdb has only the in-frame clones, and not every one. This sample has 85,000 to 100,000 clones, with 90% to 95% found just once. Their recognized antigens are unknown. The sample here was unstimulated CD4+ T cells sorted from spleen or lymph node cells, taken before intestinal transplant. These receptors were taken from a human donor who received an intestinal transplant. The CDR3 runs from the conserved cysteine through the conserved F or W. Each record gives: D gene, V gene, clone size, J gene, CDR3 DNA, CDR3 protein. The D gene is left open where the match is weak. Only part of the rows carry a size: once, few, many, or a class if the clone is expanded.

d_gene: .; v_gene: TRBV30; abundance: .; j_gene: TRBJ1-6; CDR3nt: TGTGCCTGGAGTGCACGCCTTGTCAGCGCGAATTCACCCCTCCACTTT; CDR3aa: CAWSARLVSANSPLHF
d_gene: TRBD1; v_gene: TRBV29-1; abundance: .; j_gene: TRBJ2-3; CDR3nt: TGCAGCGTTAACAGGGGCTCCACAGATACGCAGTATTTT; CDR3aa: CSVNRGSTDTQYF
d_gene: .; v_gene: TRBV18; abundance: .; j_gene: TRBJ2-4; CDR3nt: TGTGCCAGCTCAGCTACGGGACTGTTCGGAAACATTCAGTACTTC; CDR3aa: CASSATGLFGNIQYF
d_gene: .; v_gene: TRBV5-1; abundance: .; j_gene: TRBJ2-3; CDR3nt: TGCGCCAGCAGCTTAGCAATTCCTAGCACAGATACGCAGTATTTT; CDR3aa: CASSLAIPSTDTQYF
d_gene: .; v_gene: TRBV30; abundance: .; j_gene: TRBJ2-7; CDR3nt: TGTGCCTGGAGTGGATGGGCCCGCTCCTACGAGCAGTACTTC; CDR3aa: CAWSGWARSYEQYF
d_gene: .; v_gene: TRBV6-6; abundance: .; j_gene: TRBJ1-2; CDR3nt: TGTGCCAGCAGTTACGGGTCCCAGGGTAGGGGCTATGGCTACACCTTC; CDR3aa: CASSYGSQGRGYGYTF
d_gene: .; v_gene: TRBV30; abundance: .; j_gene: TRBJ1-5; CDR3nt: TGTGCCTGGAGTGTAACCGGGAGTCAGCCCCAGCATTTT; CDR3aa: CAWSVTGSQPQHF
d_gene: TRBD1; v_gene: TRBV7-9; abundance: .; j_gene: TRBJ2-2; CDR3nt: TGTGCCAGCAGCCGGGACAGCTCAAGGGAGCTGTTTTTT; CDR3aa: CASSRDSSRELFF
d_gene: TRBD1; v_gene: TRBV9; abundance: .; j_gene: TRBJ2-3; CDR3nt: TGTGCCAGCAGCGCCCGGGACAGACCTAGCACAGATACGCAGTATTTT; CDR3aa: CASSARDRPSTDTQYF
d_gene: TRBD1; v_gene: TRBV6-5; abundance: .; j_gene: TRBJ2-7; CDR3nt: TGTGCCAGCAGTTGGGACAGGGTGAAGGAGCAGTACTTC; CDR3aa: CASSWDRVKEQYF
d_gene: .; v_gene: TRBV6-5; abundance: .; j_gene: TRBJ1-2; CDR3nt: TGTGCCAGCAGTTACTCCGTAAACTATGGCTACACCTTC; CDR3aa: CASSYSVNYGYTF
d_gene: TRBD2; v_gene: TRBV19; abundance: .; j_gene: TRBJ2-7; CDR3nt: TGTGCCAGTAGTCGGGCAGCGGGAGAATCCTACGAGCAGTACTTC; CDR3aa: CASSRAAGESYEQYF
d_gene: TRBD1; v_gene: TRBV5-1; abundance: once; j_gene: TRBJ2-6; CDR3nt: TGCGCCAGCGAACAGGGGGCGCACGGGGCCAACGTCCTGACTTTC; CDR3aa: CASEQGAHGANVLTF
d_gene: .; v_gene: TRBV11-3; abundance: .; j_gene: TRBJ1-6; CDR3nt: TGTGCCAGCAGCTTAGAGGGCCGGCGATCCTATAATTCACCCCTCCACTTT; CDR3aa: CASSLEGRRSYNSPLHF
d_gene: .; v_gene: TRBV7-2; abundance: once; j_gene: TRBJ2-2; CDR3nt: TGTGCCAGCAGCCTAGACAGGTCCACCGGGGAGCTGTTTTTT; CDR3aa: CASSLDRSTGELFF
d_gene: .; v_gene: TRBV4-1; abundance: .; j_gene: TRBJ2-1; CDR3nt: TGCGCCAGCAGCCAAGGACTAGAATTTACTGAGCAGTTCTTC; CDR3aa: CASSQGLEFTEQFF
d_gene: .; v_gene: TRBV19; abundance: .; j_gene: TRBJ1-1; CDR3nt: TGTGCCAGTAGTGGGCGACAGATTTATGAAGCTTTCTTT; CDR3aa: CASSGRQIYEAFF
d_gene: TRBD1; v_gene: TRBV30; abundance: .; j_gene: TRBJ2-5; CDR3nt: TGTGCCTGGAGTGGGGACAGGGGAGAGACCCAGTACTTC; CDR3aa: CAWSGDRGETQYF
d_gene: .; v_gene: TRBV11-2; abundance: .; j_gene: TRBJ2-1; CDR3nt: TGTGCCAGCAGCAAACGGGAGCTGAGCTCCTACAATGAGCAGTTCTTC; CDR3aa: CASSKRELSSYNEQFF
d_gene: TRBD2; v_gene: TRBV7-2; abundance: .; j_gene: TRBJ2-7; CDR3nt: TGTGCCAGCAGCTTCCGACTAGCGGGAGTCTACGAGCAGTACTTC; CDR3aa: CASSFRLAGVYEQYF
d_gene: TRBD2; v_gene: TRBV6-5; abundance: .; j_gene: TRBJ2-7; CDR3nt: TGTGCCAGTCGACTAGCGGGAGTAGTTTACGAGCAGTACTTC; CDR3aa: CASRLAGVVYEQYF
d_gene: TRBD1; v_gene: TRBV4-2; abundance: .; j_gene: TRBJ1-2; CDR3nt: TGTGCCAGCAGCCACCGGGTGGACAGGGGGTATGGCTACACCTTC; CDR3aa: CASSHRVDRGYGYTF
d_gene: TRBD2; v_gene: TRBV5-1; abundance: .; j_gene: TRBJ2-5; CDR3nt: TGCGCCAGCCCTCATGAAAGGGGAGGGAATCAAGAGACCCAGTACTTC; CDR3aa: CASPHERGGNQETQYF
d_gene: TRBD1; v_gene: TRBV13; abundance: .; j_gene: TRBJ1-2; CDR3nt: TGTGCCAGCAGCTCTCTCCGGGACAGGGTGGTCTATGGCTACACCTTC; CDR3aa: CASSSLRDRVVYGYTF
d_gene: .; v_gene: TRBV5-1; abundance: .; j_gene: TRBJ1-2; CDR3nt: TGCGCCAGCAGTCCTACAGGGACCTCTAACTATGGCTACACCTTC; CDR3aa: CASSPTGTSNYGYTF
d_gene: .; v_gene: TRBV5-4; abundance: .; j_gene: TRBJ1-5; CDR3nt: TGTGCCAGCAGCCCGGTCAGGGTTAGCAATCAGCCCCAGCATTTT; CDR3aa: CASSPVRVSNQPQHF
d_gene: .; v_gene: TRBV4-1; abundance: .; j_gene: TRBJ2-1; CDR3nt: TGCGCCAGCAGCCCGCTCACGACTAGCTCCTACAATGAGCAGTTCTTC; CDR3aa: CASSPLTTSSYNEQFF
d_gene: TRBD1; v_gene: TRBV10-2; abundance: .; j_gene: TRBJ2-3; CDR3nt: TGCGCCAGCAGTCGGACAGGTCCGAGCACAGATACGCAGTATTTT; CDR3aa: CASSRTGPSTDTQYF
d_gene: TRBD1; v_gene: TRBV27; abundance: .; j_gene: TRBJ1-2; CDR3nt: TGTGCCCGATATTCGTTTGGACAGGGATACTATGGCTACACCTTC; CDR3aa: CARYSFGQGYYGYTF
d_gene: .; v_gene: TRBV6-5; abundance: .; j_gene: TRBJ2-3; CDR3nt: TGTGCCAGCAGGCTAACAGATACGCAGTATTTT; CDR3aa: CASRLTDTQYF
d_gene: .; v_gene: TRBV7-9; abundance: .; j_gene: TRBJ2-5; CDR3nt: TGTGCCAGCAGCTTTGTGAGCGTCGGCGAGACCCAGTACTTC; CDR3aa: CASSFVSVGETQYF
d_gene: TRBD1; v_gene: TRBV5-4; abundance: .; j_gene: TRBJ2-7; CDR3nt: TGTGCCAGCAGCGCCCGGACAGGGTTTTCCTACGAGCAGTACTTC; CDR3aa: CASSARTGFSYEQYF
d_gene: .; v_gene: TRBV4-1; abundance: .; j_gene: TRBJ2-2; CDR3nt: TGCGCCAGCAGCCAAGAGGGCGGAGGGAGTCCCGGGGAGCTGTTTTTT; CDR3aa: CASSQEGGGSPGELFF
d_gene: .; v_gene: TRBV29-1; abundance: .; j_gene: TRBJ1-4; CDR3nt: TGCAGCGTTGAAGATCTCAGGTTAGGAACAACTAATGAAAAACTGTTTTTT; CDR3aa: CSVEDLRLGTTNEKLFF
d_gene: .; v_gene: TRBV9; abundance: .; j_gene: TRBJ2-3; CDR3nt: TGTGCCAGCAGCGCGGAAAGACAACTGCTCACAGATACGCAGTATTTT; CDR3aa: CASSAERQLLTDTQYF
d_gene: .; v_gene: TRBV5-1; abundance: .; j_gene: TRBJ2-2; CDR3nt: TGCGCCAGCAGCGCGCAGGGCTGGACCGGGGAGCTGTTTTTT; CDR3aa: CASSAQGWTGELFF
d_gene: TRBD1; v_gene: TRBV7-9; abundance: .; j_gene: TRBJ1-6; CDR3nt: TGTGCCAGCAGCGAACAGGGGCTTTCACCCCTCCACTTT; CDR3aa: CASSEQGLSPLHF
d_gene: .; v_gene: TRBV5-1; abundance: .; j_gene: TRBJ1-3; CDR3nt: TGCGCCAGCTTCCGGAGGGGCAGTCAGATTGGAAACACCATATATTTT; CDR3aa: CASFRRGSQIGNTIYF
d_gene: .; v_gene: TRBV30; abundance: few; j_gene: TRBJ2-7; CDR3nt: TGTGCCTGGGGGGTTCACCAGGGGTACGAGCAGTACTTC; CDR3aa: CAWGVHQGYEQYF
d_gene: TRBD2; v_gene: TRBV6-5; abundance: .; j_gene: TRBJ2-3; CDR3nt: TGTGCCAGCAGTTACTTTGCTAGCGGAGCAGATACGCAGTATTTT; CDR3aa: CASSYFASGADTQYF
d_gene: TRBD1; v_gene: TRBV18; abundance: .; j_gene: TRBJ1-6; CDR3nt: TGTGCCAGCTCACGAGACAGGGTTGGTTCACCCCTCCACTTT; CDR3aa: CASSRDRVGSPLHF
d_gene: TRBD1; v_gene: TRBV27; abundance: .; j_gene: TRBJ1-6; CDR3nt: TGTGCCAGCAGTCCTCGGGACAGCAATTCACCCCTCCACTTT; CDR3aa: CASSPRDSNSPLHF
d_gene: TRBD1; v_gene: TRBV4-2; abundance: .; j_gene: TRBJ1-2; CDR3nt: TGTGCCAGCAGCTATGGGACAGGGGGTTATGACTATGGCTACACCTTC; CDR3aa: CASSYGTGGYDYGYTF
d_gene: .; v_gene: TRBV4-1; abundance: .; j_gene: TRBJ2-2; CDR3nt: TGCGCCAGCAGCCAAGCTGGGCCCGGGGAGCTGTTTTTT; CDR3aa: CASSQAGPGELFF
d_gene: TRBD2; v_gene: TRBV14; abundance: .; j_gene: TRBJ2-1; CDR3nt: TGTGCCAGCAGCCGACTAGCGGGGGATCGGTTCGTTGAGCAGTTCTTC; CDR3aa: CASSRLAGDRFVEQFF
d_gene: .; v_gene: TRBV4-2; abundance: .; j_gene: TRBJ1-6; CDR3nt: TGTGCCAGCAGCCTGAAGCCGGATTCACCCCTCCACTTT; CDR3aa: CASSLKPDSPLHF
d_gene: .; v_gene: TRBV6-6; abundance: .; j_gene: TRBJ2-7; CDR3nt: TGTGCCAGCAGTTACTCGATAGGTCAGGGTGGGTCGCAGTACTTC; CDR3aa: CASSYSIGQGGSQYF
d_gene: TRBD2; v_gene: TRBV5-5; abundance: .; j_gene: TRBJ2-1; CDR3nt: TGTGCCAGCAGCTTGATACTAGCGGGGGCTAATGAGCAGTTCTTC; CDR3aa: CASSLILAGANEQFF
d_gene: .; v_gene: TRBV9; abundance: .; j_gene: TRBJ1-1; CDR3nt: TGTGCCAGCAGCGCGGTCCTTGGGGGGAGTAGGAACACTGAAGCTTTCTTT; CDR3aa: CASSAVLGGSRNTEAFF
d_gene: TRBD1; v_gene: TRBV7-2; abundance: once; j_gene: TRBJ2-7; CDR3nt: TGTGCCAGCAGCTTAGCGAGGGGGCTCGACGAGCAGTACTTC; CDR3aa: CASSLARGLDEQYF
d_gene: TRBD1; v_gene: TRBV10-2; abundance: few; j_gene: TRBJ1-6; CDR3nt: TGCGCCAGCAGACGGGACAGGGCGGCCTATAATTCACCCCTCCACTTT; CDR3aa: CASRRDRAAYNSPLHF
d_gene: TRBD1; v_gene: TRBV30; abundance: .; j_gene: TRBJ1-5; CDR3nt: TGTGCCTGGAGTCTTAATACAGGGGCTCAGCCCCAGCATTTT; CDR3aa: CAWSLNTGAQPQHF
d_gene: TRBD1; v_gene: TRBV7-9; abundance: .; j_gene: TRBJ1-6; CDR3nt: TGTGCCAGCAGTTATCACACAGGGGGTAATTCACCCCTCCACTTT; CDR3aa: CASSYHTGGNSPLHF
d_gene: TRBD2; v_gene: TRBV2; abundance: .; j_gene: TRBJ2-5; CDR3nt: TGTGCCAGGTCAGGACTAGTCCGGGAGACCCAGTACTTC; CDR3aa: CARSGLVRETQYF
d_gene: TRBD2; v_gene: TRBV4-2; abundance: .; j_gene: TRBJ2-1; CDR3nt: TGTGCCAGCAGCTCCCGACTAGCGGGGAACTACAATGAGCAGTTCTTC; CDR3aa: CASSSRLAGNYNEQFF
d_gene: .; v_gene: TRBV30; abundance: .; j_gene: TRBJ2-1; CDR3nt: TGTGCCTGGAGTGCAGTAGGGGGGGCTTGGAATGAGCAGTTCTTC; CDR3aa: CAWSAVGGAWNEQFF
d_gene: TRBD1; v_gene: TRBV30; abundance: few; j_gene: TRBJ1-1; CDR3nt: TGTGCCTGGAGTGTATCTTTGAGACAGGGGGCTTTTGAAGCTTTCTTT; CDR3aa: CAWSVSLRQGAFEAFF
d_gene: TRBD1; v_gene: TRBV29-1; abundance: .; j_gene: TRBJ1-2; CDR3nt: TGCAGCGTCCTGACAGGGGCCAACTATGGCTACACCTTC; CDR3aa: CSVLTGANYGYTF
d_gene: .; v_gene: TRBV7-2; abundance: .; j_gene: TRBJ1-5; CDR3nt: TGTGCCAGCAGCCCAGACAGTTTTTTAGGCCAGCATTTT; CDR3aa: CASSPDSFLGQHF